Shown below are 12 T cell receptor beta chains from a single sample sequenced in a study of blood T cell repertoires in COVID-19. Profiled with immunoSEQ multiplex PCR; TCRdb holds only in-frame clones, not every one. The profile covers 200,000 to 250,000 clones, with 80% to 90% appearing a single time and 3% to 4% taken by the ten largest. Sequences were obtained from PBMCs or T cells enriched from blood (not recorded which). The receptor source for this set is a woman in her 30s who had been exposed to COVID-19.

The J gene is TRBJ2-3, the V gene TRBV19; TRBD1 matches 8 bases. The trim removed 1 base at V and 4 bases at J, leaving 7 bases unmatched. CDR1 and CDR2 from the germline V gene are LNHDA and SQIVND (reference sequence). The CDR3 is made up of 16 amino acids. The CDR3 DNA sequence: TGTGCCAGTAGTATAGGCGGACAGGGCAGCCCAGATACGCAGTATTTT. It yields the protein CASSIGGQGSPDTQYF.

V usage is TRBV10-1 and J usage is TRBJ2-1; a weak D match, TRBD2 (7 bases). Germline assignment: CDR1 WNHNN and CDR2 SYGVQD (reference sequence). V was shortened by 2 bases and J by 11 bases, with 13 bases between the two germline ends. The CDR3 extends over 13 amino acids. The CDR3 reads CASSETGRDQQFF. CDR3 nucleotides: TGCGCCAGCAGTGAGACAGGGAGGGATCAGCAGTTCTTC.

The chain couples TRBV12-2 to TRBJ2-2; the table assigns TRBD1, which was not confirmed against the DNA. TRBV12-2 represents a pseudogene. This CDR3 has 19 residues. CDR3 in amino acids: CASRFLRRDRPPNTGELFF. For the CDR3, the DNA is TGTGCAAGTCGCTTTCTCCGACGGGACAGGCCTCCGAACACCGGGGAGCTGTTTTTT.

The chain carries TRBV27 and TRBJ2-6; perhaps TRBD1 as D (6 bases). Trimming removed 5 bases at V and 1 base at J, with 18 bases between. The germline V gene has CDR1 MNHEY and CDR2 SMNVEV (reference sequence). The CDR3 spans 18 residues. CDR3: CASSRRPRGQSGANVLTF. In DNA form, the CDR3 reads TGTGCCAGCAGTCGACGTCCTCGCGGACAGTCTGGGGCCAACGTCCTGACTTTC.

V gene TRBV27 combines with J gene TRBJ2-3; tentative D call: TRBD2 (5 bases). V shed 3 bases and J shed 0 bases, with 7 bases lying between them. CDR1 and CDR2 (germline): MNHEY, SMNVEV (reference sequence). CDR3 length equals 14 residues. Written as DNA, the CDR3 is TGTGCCAGCAGTTTGAGGGCTAGCACAGATACGCAGTATTTT. Protein product: CASSLRASTDTQYF.

The CDR3 spells CASRGRTHGYTF. The CDR3 DNA reads as TGTGCCAGCAGAGGACGGACTCATGGCTACACCTTC. The chain joins TRBV12-3 or TRBV12-4 to TRBJ1-2, with unresolved D. The V gene lost 6 bases and the J gene lost 6 bases, with 11 bases spanning the gap. This CDR3 is 12 amino acids long.

The V call is TRBV27, the J call TRBJ2-1; TRBD2 aligns across 14 bases. Unmatched junction bases numbered 12, after V lost 7 bases and J lost 7 bases. CDR1 is MNHEY, CDR2 SMNVEV, per germline (reference sequence). The CDR3 sequence is 17 residues long. The CDR3 is CASTKTSGRVLGNEQFF. CDR3 bases: TGTGCCAGCACTAAGACTAGCGGGAGGGTCTTGGGGAATGAGCAGTTCTTC.

The rearrangement uses TRBV14 and TRBJ1-1, with TRBD1 identical over 12 bases. This CDR3 is built from 16 residues. V lost 4 bases to trimming and J lost 5 bases; unmatched junction nucleotides: 8. CDR1 is SGHDN, CDR2 FVKESK, per germline. CDR3: CASSPFGTGGRTEAFF. CDR3 nucleotides: TGTGCCAGCAGCCCTTTCGGGACAGGGGGCAGGACTGAAGCTTTCTTT.

This clone was found once. The rearrangement uses TRBV28 and TRBJ2-7; D perhaps matches TRBD2 (5 bases). CDR3 length: 14 residues. Trimming removed 6 bases from V and 3 bases from J, with 15 bases in between. Germline V gene lookup returns CDR1 MDHEN and CDR2 SYDVKM. CDR3 nucleotides: TGTGCCAGCAGCCCAGAAGCGGCGAGCTACGAGCAGTACTTC. Translating it yields CASSPEAASYEQYF.

The chain carries TRBV7-9 and TRBJ2-7; 7 bases align to TRBD2. V lost 0 bases to trimming and J lost 0 bases; unmatched junction nucleotides: 2. The CDR3 consists of 15 residues. Germline lookup yields CDR1 SEHNR and CDR2 FQNEAQ (reference sequence). The CDR3 region is CASSLAGGSSYEQYF. The CDR3 DNA sequence: TGTGCCAGCAGCTTAGCTGGCGGGAGCTCCTACGAGCAGTACTTC.

J is TRBJ1-3 and V is TRBV4-1; D not certain. The germline V gene encodes CDR1 MGHRA and CDR2 YSYEKL. V gave up 2 bases and J gave up 11 bases, with 13 bases separating them. This CDR3 has 13 residues. DNA for the CDR3: TGCGCCAGCAGCCAACGATTTACGAGCGCCATATATTTT. Encoded protein: CASSQRFTSAIYF.

The gene calls are TRBV4-1 and TRBJ2-7, with a weak D call TRBD2 (5 bases). V lost 0 bases, J lost 5 bases, and 14 bases lay in between. Germline assignment: CDR1 MGHRA and CDR2 YSYEKL. There are 15 residues in the CDR3. CDR3 amino acids: CASSQDPRESDEQYF. The CDR3 DNA follows: TGCGCCAGCAGCCAAGATCCCCGGGAATCGGACGAGCAGTACTTC.